The clone carrying this TCR beta chain has more than one count but fewer than ten. Antigen unknown. A junction end diverges from the germline sequence, so it may reflect a read error. Specified time point: healthy volunteer bleed at 6 weeks. The authors' total RNA extraction used unfractionated whole blood. This sample was taken from a study of human T cells and chemical hapten exposure. Points from the study as a whole: Counts of TCRs above 1 in 1000 frequency stayed unchanged with DPC sensitization.

The library labeled individual cDNA molecules by adding unique molecular identifiers to them. In the source study's methods: Sampled TCR counts reached a median of around 89,000 per sample, with values ranging from roughly 23,224 to 690,600. TCRdb fed the RACE reads into MiXCR, producing one record per CDR3 protein. Clone size and V and J calls follow TCRdb, not the original study. This table has fewer than 85,000 distinct CDR3 sequences, about 8.7% appearing once. CDR3 length: 14 amino acids. The V gene's germline CDR1 is MNHNS and CDR2 SASEGT. The sample was whole blood. The clonotype originates from a male donor in good health. Some clones in this sample may be carry-over from other donors' samples. The chain carries TRBV6-1 and TRBJ1-1; D remains ambiguous. The DNA for the CDR3 is TGTGCCAGCAGTGAAGGGCCGGAGAACACTGAAGCTCTCTTT. Encoded protein: CASSEGPENTEALF.